This T cell receptor (beta chain) emerged from a study of CD8+CD57+ T cells in acquired aplastic anemia. Looking at the study overall: Each DNA sample taken from sorted CD4+ and CD8+ cells came to approximately 3 ug on average.

Study-wide results and limits: Found in both controls and patients were around 30 CD8+ CDR3 sequences. CD8+ Simpson's diversity showed no significant patient-control difference.

Genomic DNA templated the TCR beta VDJ and CDR3 profiling. TCRdb passed the reads through MiXCR, listing each CDR3 protein once. The sample shows 190,000 or so distinct CDR3 sequences, 61% of them seen only once. Germline V gives CDR1 SGHTA, CDR2 FQGNSA. Ends included, the CDR3 has 11 residues. As regards this clonotype: Its target is not known. The CDR3 does not close with the conserved phenylalanine or tryptophan, likely indicating a read error. The limits of the CDR3 on the DNA are not certain, so only TCRdb's listed CDR3 is given.

This sequence joins TRBV7-2 and TRBJ1-2; TRBD1 reflects the table's D call only, with no check against the DNA. The TCR comes from a human donor in good health. Input material: sorted CD4+, CD8+, or CD8+CD57+ T cells (not recorded which) from PBMCs. The CDR3 spells CASSHDRGEVD.